The 23 T cell receptor beta chains presented below share a single source sample, sequenced in a study of cytomegalovirus exposure and HLA in healthy donors (dated by TCRdb to about 2017). Receptors were amplified or captured by the immunoSEQ multiplex PCR assay. For the multiplex PCR, a mixture combining 60 forward primers for TCR Vbeta segments and 13 reverse primers for TCR Jbeta segments was used. What TCRdb holds here is the immuneACCESS table cut down to in-frame rearrangements. Part of the clones is not present; checked against another copy, under half of the missing clones reflect an unresolved V gene, and the others are unexplained. The table for this sample lists over 85,000 clones; about 73% of them were counted only once. The top ten clonotypes cover roughly 1.3% of the sample. Sequenced material: PBMCs. The source of these receptors is a woman in her 30s in good health and CMV-seronegative.

V is TRBV19 and J is TRBJ2-5; a weak D match, TRBD2 (5 bases). Between the trimmed V and J ends, which lost 8 bases and 2 bases, there was a span of 15 bases. The germline CDR1 and CDR2 sequences are LNHDA and SQIVND (reference sequence). The CDR3 spans 14 residues. Here the CDR3 DNA reads TGTGCCAGTCAACCCGACTATAGTCAAGAGACCCAGTACTTC. Protein: CASQPDYSQETQYF.

In this sample, this clone turned up a few times. V and J are TRBV4-3 and TRBJ1-3; possible D gene TRBD1, 6 bases. CDR3 length: 17 residues. Germline values: CDR1 LGHNA, CDR2 YSLEER. V lost 4 bases and J lost 0, with 16 bases in between. In DNA form, the CDR3 reads TGCGCCAGCAGCCCAGGGGCCGGGATGAACTCTGGAAACACCATATATTTT. It translates to CASSPGAGMNSGNTIYF.

V usage is TRBV10-1 and J usage is TRBJ2-6; unclear D gene. Germline values: CDR1 WNHNN, CDR2 SYGVQD (reference sequence). The CDR3 consists of 17 residues. Trimming shortened V by 3 bases and J by 0 bases, and 12 bases separated the two germline ends. Here the CDR3 DNA reads TGCGCCAGCAGTGAATGTGGCGGTTTCTCTGGGGCCAACGTCCTGACTTTC. Translation: CASSECGGFSGANVLTF.

Points on this clone: Other DNA sequences in this specimen translate into the identical CDR3. This chain joins TRBV6-5 and TRBJ2-7; tentative D call: TRBD1 (5 bases). Germline V gives CDR1 MNHEY, CDR2 SVGAGI. This CDR3 contains 16 residues. The V gene lost 1 base and the J gene lost 3 bases, with 16 bases spanning the gap. DNA of the CDR3: TGTGCCAGCAGTTACTTCCCCCGACGGCAGGGCTACGAGCAGTACTTC. This codes for CASSYFPRRQGYEQYF.

The CDR3 DNA follows: TGCGCCAGCAGCCCCCGGGACAGGGGGCTTTACGAGCAGTACTTC. Translating it yields CASSPRDRGLYEQYF. The genes are TRBV4-1 and TRBJ2-7, with 12 bases identical to TRBD1. After removal of 4 bases from V and 4 bases from J, the junction contained 5 bases not matched to a gene. Per germline, CDR1 MGHRA and CDR2 YSYEKL. The CDR3 is 15 amino acids.

The rearrangement links TRBV9 to TRBJ2-7; TRBD2 matches 10 bases. In germline, CDR1 is SGDLS, CDR2 YYNGEE. Trimming took 4 bases from V and 6 from J; bases not matched to a gene: 10. The CDR3 length is 15 residues. CDR3 sequence (DNA): TGTGCCAGCAGCCTCTCAGCGGGGGGGCCCGGCGAGCAGTACTTC. Its translation: CASSLSAGGPGEQYF.

The gene calls are TRBV28 and TRBJ2-1, with 9 positions matching TRBD2. The CDR3 totals 16 residues. The junction had 6 bases not matched to a gene; V was cut back by 5 bases and J by 1 base. Looked up from germline, CDR1 is MDHEN and CDR2 is SYDVKM. The CDR3 sequence is CASSPSLAGSYNEQFF. CDR3 sequence (DNA): TGTGCCAGCAGTCCCTCGCTAGCGGGGTCCTACAATGAGCAGTTCTTC.

The chain employs TRBV4-2 and TRBJ2-7; 9 nucleotides line up with TRBD2. The CDR3 spans 16 residues. V lost 1 base, J lost 5 bases, and 9 bases stayed unmatched. The V gene's germline CDR1 is LGHNA and CDR2 YNFKEQ. The CDR3 reads CASSQAIRGGANEQYF. The CDR3 DNA follows: TGTGCCAGCAGCCAAGCCATTCGCGGGGGGGCAAACGAGCAGTACTTC.

The CDR3 here is CASSLPQQETQYF. The CDR3 DNA follows: TGTGCCAGCAGCCTCCCTCAGCAAGAGACCCAGTACTTC. The chain carries TRBV7-9 and TRBJ2-5, with unresolved D. This CDR3 has 13 amino acids. CDR1 and CDR2 (germline): SEHNR, FQNEAQ (reference sequence). V lost 5 bases and J lost 2, with 9 bases in between. Combining the CDR3 with reference TRBV7-9 and TRBJ2-5 gives the whole variable domain DTGVSQNPRHKITKRGQNVTFRCDPISEHNRLYWYRQTLGQGPEFLTYFQNEAQLEKSRLLSDRFSAERPKGSFSTLEIQRTEQGDSAMYLCASSLPQQETQYFGPGTRLLVL.

J is TRBJ2-2 and V is TRBV9; D is perhaps TRBD2 (5 bases). Germline V gives CDR1 SGDLS, CDR2 YYNGEE. The length of the CDR3 is 16 residues. V shed 2 bases and J shed 1 base, with 12 bases lying between them. The CDR3 sequence: CASSVTAGLNTGELFF. In DNA, the CDR3 is TGTGCCAGCAGCGTGACCGCAGGACTGAACACCGGGGAGCTGTTTTTT.

This rearrangement joins TRBV6-1 to TRBJ2-7, with no clear D. Germline CDR1 MNHNS, CDR2 SASEGT. The CDR3 has 15 amino acids. Between the trimmed V and J ends, which lost 0 bases and 1 base, there was a span of 10 bases. The CDR3 loop is CASSEALSFSYEQYF. DNA for the CDR3: TGTGCCAGCAGTGAAGCTCTGAGTTTTTCCTACGAGCAGTACTTC.

In DNA form, the CDR3 reads TGTGCCAGCAGTGAATCATGGAACACTGAAGCTTTCTTT. As protein: CASSESWNTEAFF. The J gene is TRBJ1-1, the V gene TRBV25-1; D unresolved. The germline V and J ends were trimmed by 1 base and 1 base, with 4 bases remaining between them. The CDR3 runs to 13 residues. Germline values: CDR1 MGHDK, CDR2 SYGVNS. Complete variable domain (other parts from reference TRBV25-1 and TRBJ1-1): EADIYQTPRYLVIGTGKKITLECSQTMGHDKMYWYQQDPGMELHLIHYSYGVNSTEKGDLSSESTVSRIRTEHFPLTLESARPSHTSQYLCASSESWNTEAFFGQGTRLTVV.

The chain links TRBV6-5 to TRBJ1-1, with 9 bases that match TRBD1. CDR3 length: 14 residues. CDR1 MNHEY and CDR2 SVGAGI come from the germline V gene. V was clipped by 6 bases and J by 4 bases; unmatched bases: 6. CDR3 DNA sequence: TGTGCCAGCAGATGGACAGGGGCTTCCACTGAAGCTTTCTTT. Protein sequence: CASRWTGASTEAFF.

This clone has a handful of counts. This sequence joins TRBV14 and TRBJ1-2; D remains unclear. The V gene lost 0 bases and the J gene lost 3 bases, with 5 bases spanning the gap. Germline V gives CDR1 SGHDN, CDR2 FVKESK. This CDR3 region has 13 residues. CDR3 protein: CASSQESHYGYTF. The CDR3 coding sequence is TGTGCCAGCAGCCAAGAGAGCCACTATGGCTACACCTTC.

The rearrangement links TRBV6-5 to TRBJ2-7; 10 nucleotides line up with TRBD2. The J segment lost 3 bases and the V segment lost 0 bases, leaving 2 bases of the junction unmatched. Germline V gives CDR1 MNHEY, CDR2 SVGAGI. The CDR3 consists of 15 residues. CDR3 loop: CASSYSGTSVYEQYF. The CDR3, as DNA: TGTGCCAGCAGTTACTCCGGGACTAGCGTCTACGAGCAGTACTTC.

The rearrangement joins TRBV27 to TRBJ2-7; 10 bases fit TRBD1. From germline, CDR1 is MNHEY and CDR2 SMNVEV (reference sequence). The CDR3 is 15 residues long. The trim removed 4 bases at V and 4 bases at J, leaving 7 bases unmatched. CDR3 in DNA: TGTGCCAGCAGTTCTGACAGGGGGCGTATGTACGAGCAGTACTTC. This translates into CASSSDRGRMYEQYF.

The chain recombines TRBV11-2 with TRBJ2-3; 11 bases fit TRBD2. Germline V gene lookup returns CDR1 SGHAT and CDR2 FQNNGV. V dropped 4 bases and J dropped 0; count of bases not matched to a gene: 9. This CDR3 spans 18 amino acids. The CDR3 sequence is CASSSTGLAVSSTDTQYF. DNA for the CDR3: TGTGCCAGCAGCTCAACGGGACTAGCGGTCTCTAGCACAGATACGCAGTATTTT.

The V call is TRBV2, the J call TRBJ2-1, with 13 bases matching TRBD2. Germline V gene sequence: CDR1 SNHLY, CDR2 FYNNEI. With V trimmed by 11 bases and J by 3 bases, 4 bases remained unmatched. This CDR3 spans 14 amino acids. In DNA form, the CDR3 reads TGTGCCTCCCGGACTAGCGGGGGCTACAATGAGCAGTTCTTC. It codes for CASRTSGGYNEQFF.

V is TRBV29-1 and J is TRBJ1-2; unclear D gene. In germline, CDR1 is SQVTM, CDR2 ANQGSEA. The CDR3 has 14 residues. Trimming removed 2 bases at V and 4 bases at J, with 14 bases between. In DNA form, the CDR3 reads TGCAGCGTTGAAAACCCAGCGACCGGCTATGGCTACACCTTC. It yields the protein CSVENPATGYGYTF. The full variable domain, its missing parts supplied by reference TRBV29-1 and TRBJ1-2, is SAVISQKPSRDICQRGTSLTIQCQVDSQVTMMFWYRQQPGQSLTLIATANQGSEATYESGFVIDKFPISRPNLTFSTLTVSNMSPEDSSIYLCSVENPATGYGYTFGSGTRLTVV.

The V call is TRBV10-3, the J call TRBJ1-6; perhaps TRBD1 as D (5 bases). V shed 0 bases and J shed 3 bases, with 15 bases lying between them. The germline V gene encodes CDR1 ENHRY and CDR2 SYGVKD. The CDR3 extends over 18 amino acids. CDR3 coding DNA: TGTGCCATCAGTGAGTCGCCAACGGGGGATTACTATAATTCACCCCTCCACTTT. Encoded protein: CAISESPTGDYYNSPLHF.

CDR3 bases: TGCAGCGTTGACGAGAATAACTATGGCTACACCTTC. This translates into CSVDENNYGYTF. The chain uses TRBV29-1 and TRBJ1-2; D remains unclear. V lost 3 bases to trimming and J lost 1 base, with 6 bases between them. The CDR3 covers 12 residues. Germline V CDR1 and CDR2: SQVTM, ANQGSEA.

The chain has TRBV6-1 and TRBJ2-7; the match to TRBD2 covers 15 bases. V lost 6 bases, J lost 3 bases, and 3 bases stayed unmatched. Germline V CDR1 and CDR2: MNHNS, SASEGT. The CDR3 is 15 amino acids. The CDR3 sequence is CASREGLAGGYEQYF. CDR3 nucleotides: TGTGCCAGCAGGGAGGGACTAGCGGGGGGCTACGAGCAGTACTTC.

The rearrangement links TRBV6-1 to TRBJ2-1; TRBD2 aligns across 7 bases. V was clipped by 4 bases and J by 6 bases; unmatched bases: 9. CDR1 is MNHNS and CDR2 is SASEGT in the germline V gene. CDR3 length: 15 amino acids. CDR3 residues: CASSVKGLPSNEQFF. CDR3 in DNA: TGTGCCAGCAGTGTCAAGGGACTACCGAGCAATGAGCAGTTCTTC.